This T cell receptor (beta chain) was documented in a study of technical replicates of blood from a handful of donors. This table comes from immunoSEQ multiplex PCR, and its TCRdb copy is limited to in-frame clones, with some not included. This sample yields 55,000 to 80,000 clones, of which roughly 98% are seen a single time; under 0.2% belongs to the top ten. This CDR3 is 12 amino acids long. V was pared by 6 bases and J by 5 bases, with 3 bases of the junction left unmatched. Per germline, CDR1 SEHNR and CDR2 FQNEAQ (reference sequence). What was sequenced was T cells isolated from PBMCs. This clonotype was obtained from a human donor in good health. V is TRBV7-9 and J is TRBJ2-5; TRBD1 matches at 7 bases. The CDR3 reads CASSDRDETQYF. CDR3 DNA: TGTGCCAGCAGTGACAGGGACGAGACCCAGTACTTC.